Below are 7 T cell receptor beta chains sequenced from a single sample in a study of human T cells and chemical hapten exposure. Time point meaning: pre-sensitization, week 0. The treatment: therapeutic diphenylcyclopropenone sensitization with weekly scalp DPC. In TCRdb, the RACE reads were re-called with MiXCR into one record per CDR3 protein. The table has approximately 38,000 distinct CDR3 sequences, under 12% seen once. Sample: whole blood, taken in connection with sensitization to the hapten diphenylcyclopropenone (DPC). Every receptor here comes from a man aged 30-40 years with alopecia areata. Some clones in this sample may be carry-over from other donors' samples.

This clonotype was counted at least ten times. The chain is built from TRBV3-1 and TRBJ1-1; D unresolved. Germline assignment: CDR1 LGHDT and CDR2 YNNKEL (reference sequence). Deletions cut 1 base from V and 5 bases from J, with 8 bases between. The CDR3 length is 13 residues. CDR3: CASSQVTRTEAFF. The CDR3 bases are TGTGCCAGCAGCCAAGTAACACGGACTGAAGCTTTCTTT.

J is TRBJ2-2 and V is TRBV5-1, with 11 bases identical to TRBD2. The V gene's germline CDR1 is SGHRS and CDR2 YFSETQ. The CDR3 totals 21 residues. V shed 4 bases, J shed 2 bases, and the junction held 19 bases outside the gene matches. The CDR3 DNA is TGCGCCAGCAGCCCCCTGTCCCCTAGCGGGGGGACCATAGGAAACACCGGGGAGCTGTTTTTT. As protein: CASSPLSPSGGTIGNTGELFF.

The CDR3 sequence is CSVSVTDTQYF. The CDR3 bases are TGCAGCGTTTCGGTCACAGATACGCAGTATTTT. V gene TRBV29-1 combines with J gene TRBJ2-3; D is uncertain. With 5 bases removed from V and 2 bases from J, the gap between germline ends came to 5 bases. The CDR3 totals 11 residues. CDR1 and CDR2 (germline): SQVTM, ANQGSEA.

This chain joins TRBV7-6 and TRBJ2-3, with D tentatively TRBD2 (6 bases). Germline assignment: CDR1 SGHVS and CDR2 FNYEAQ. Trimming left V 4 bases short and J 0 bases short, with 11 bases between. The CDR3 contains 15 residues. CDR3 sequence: CASSSRGTSTDTQYF. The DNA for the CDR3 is TGTGCCAGCAGCTCTCGCGGGACTAGCACAGATACGCAGTATTTT.

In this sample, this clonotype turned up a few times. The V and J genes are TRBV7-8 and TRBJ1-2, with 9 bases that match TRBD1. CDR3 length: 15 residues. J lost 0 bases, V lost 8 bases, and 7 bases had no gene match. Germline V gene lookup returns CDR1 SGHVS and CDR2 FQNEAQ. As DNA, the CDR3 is TGTGCCAGCGGAACACAGGGGGCTACTAACTATGGCTACACCTTC. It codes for CASGTQGATNYGYTF.

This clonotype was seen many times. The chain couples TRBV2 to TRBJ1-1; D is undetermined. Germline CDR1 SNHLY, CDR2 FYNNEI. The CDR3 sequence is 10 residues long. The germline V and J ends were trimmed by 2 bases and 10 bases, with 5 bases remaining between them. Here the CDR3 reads CASSEYLAFF. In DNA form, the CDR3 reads TGTGCCAGCAGTGAATATCTAGCTTTCTTT. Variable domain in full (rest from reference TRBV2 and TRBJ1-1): EPEVTQTPSHQVTQMGQEVILRCVPISNHLYFYWYRQILGQKVEFLVSFYNNEISEKSEIFDDQFSVERPDGSNFTLKIRSTKLEDSAMYFCASSEYLAFFGQGTRLTVV.

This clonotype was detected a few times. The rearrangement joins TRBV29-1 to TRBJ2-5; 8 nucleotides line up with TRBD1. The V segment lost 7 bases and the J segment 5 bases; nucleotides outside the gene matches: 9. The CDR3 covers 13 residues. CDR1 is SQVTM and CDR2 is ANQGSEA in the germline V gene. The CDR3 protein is CSASDRGWETQYF. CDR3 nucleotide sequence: TGCAGCGCCTCTGACAGGGGTTGGGAGACCCAGTACTTC.